The source of this TCR beta chain is a study of T cell responses to AZD1222 COVID-19 vaccine. TCRdb keeps only in-frame clones here, not all; method: immunoSEQ multiplex PCR. This sample yields approximately 94,000 clones, of which around nine tenths are seen a single time; about 1.8% belongs to the top ten. V lost 3 bases to trimming and J lost 11 bases, with 7 bases between them. The CDR3 contains 10 residues. Germline CDR1 MDHEN, CDR2 SYDVKM. Findings of the study overall: Seropositive AZD1222 recipients at baseline numbered only six or seven.

Comment on this clone: The antigen remains unidentified.

The sample was peripheral blood, taken on day 0 of AZD1222 vaccination. The sequence came from an adult in good health. The chain has TRBV28 and TRBJ1-1; D unclear. As DNA, the CDR3 is TGTGCCAGCAGTTTTACATTGGCTTTCTTT. This codes for CASSFTLAFF. The full variable domain, in which reference TRBV28 and TRBJ1-1 provide the parts outside the CDR3, is DVKVTQSSRYLVKRTGEKVFLECVQDMDHENMFWYRQDPGLGLRLIYFSYDVKMKEKGDIPEGYSVSREKKERFSLILESASTNQTSMYLCASSFTLAFFGQGTRLTVV.